The 23 T cell receptor beta chains in this list originate from one sample, sequenced in a study of T cells after posttransplantation cyclophosphamide. Here immunoSEQ multiplex PCR was the method, and the copy in TCRdb shows in-frame clones only, minus some. Of around 5,000 clones in the sample, around 1.9% were seen once. A marrow graft followed busulfan-fludarabine conditioning, with cyclophosphamide on days +3 and +4. The material was PBMCs, obtained 242 days after a stem cell transplant with posttransplant cyclophosphamide. The origin of the receptors is a male patient between 25 and 39 years old who received an allogeneic stem cell transplant from a related donor, was CMV-positive, and had no GVHD. Part of the T cell pool may stem from the graft donor.

Comment on this clone: Other DNA sequences in this specimen translate into the identical CDR3. This rearrangement joins TRBV6-6 to TRBJ1-1, with TRBD1 matching over 11 bases. The J segment lost 5 bases and the V segment lost 7 bases, leaving 3 bases of the junction unmatched. The CDR3 covers 13 residues. The germline V gene encodes CDR1 MNHNY and CDR2 SVGAGI (reference sequence). The CDR3 region has the DNA TGTGCCAGCATCGGACAGGGGGCAACTGAAGCTTTCTTT. This sequence encodes CASIGQGATEAFF.

J is TRBJ2-3 and V is TRBV5-1, with D perhaps matching TRBD1 (6 bases). Germline CDR1 SGHRS, CDR2 YFSETQ. V was cut by 4 bases and J by 2 bases, with 14 bases left in between. CDR3 length: 15 residues. The CDR3 is CASSTDRALTDTQYF. As DNA, the CDR3 is TGCGCCAGCAGCACGGACAGAGCCCTCACAGATACGCAGTATTTT.

This clone was observed a handful of times. The chain uses TRBV6-6 and TRBJ2-3; D is possibly TRBD1 (8 bases). The germline CDR1 and CDR2 sequences are MNHNY and SVGAGI (reference sequence). The V end lost 11 bases, the J end lost 3 bases, and 18 bases lay between the germline ends. This CDR3 is built from 14 residues. The CDR3 loop reads CAGSGQGGTDTQYF. As DNA, the CDR3 is TGTGCCGGGTCAGGACAGGGAGGGACAGATACGCAGTATTTT.

The genes are TRBV6-5 and TRBJ1-1; 7 positions match TRBD1. V lost 0 bases and J lost 1; bases outside the gene matches: 2. The CDR3 is 15 amino acids. From germline, CDR1 is MNHEY and CDR2 SVGAGI. The CDR3 region is CASSYSNRGNTEAFF. DNA of the CDR3: TGTGCCAGCAGTTACTCAAACAGGGGGAACACTGAAGCTTTCTTT.

The chain has TRBV7-8 and TRBJ1-4; D perhaps matches TRBD1 (6 bases). This CDR3 contains 14 residues. Germline CDR1 SGHVS, CDR2 FQNEAQ. Trimming stripped 6 bases from V and 11 bases from J, with 19 bases between. CDR3 amino acids: CASSHTGYREKLFF. CDR3 sequence (DNA): TGTGCCAGCAGTCATACGGGTTACAGGGAGAAACTGTTTTTT.

In its sample, this clone was seen a few times. This sequence joins TRBV28 and TRBJ2-2; 9 positions match TRBD1. Germline-derived CDR1 and CDR2 are MDHEN and SYDVKM. The V gene end was trimmed by 8 bases and the J gene end by 3 bases; junction bases not matched to a gene: 4. CDR3 size: 14 residues. CDR3 protein: CASHRTGDTGELFF. CDR3 coding DNA: TGTGCCAGCCATCGGACAGGGGACACCGGGGAGCTGTTTTTT.

This clone has a handful of counts. The V gene is TRBV18, the J gene TRBJ2-3, with 10 nucleotides matching TRBD2. With 2 bases clipped from V and 4 bases from J, the junction kept 12 bases outside the gene matches. The CDR3 totals 18 residues. Germline V gives CDR1 KGHSH, CDR2 LQKENI. CDR3 nucleotides: TGTGCCAGCTCACCATCGTCTAGCGGGAGCAGGATGGCAGATACGCAGTATTTT. Protein sequence: CASSPSSSGSRMADTQYF.

This clone was observed a few times. The chain recombines TRBV5-8 with TRBJ1-1; D possibly corresponds to TRBD1 (6 bases). The CDR3 runs 13 residues. Germline V gene sequence: CDR1 SGHTS, CDR2 YDEGEE. V was trimmed by 0 bases and J by 10 bases, leaving 13 bases between them. The CDR3: CASSLVGGRAAFF. The CDR3, as DNA: TGTGCCAGCAGCTTGGTGGGGGGGCGAGCAGCTTTCTTT.

This clone was seen a handful of times. V is TRBV4-2 and J is TRBJ2-7, with D perhaps TRBD1 (5 bases). This CDR3 spans 17 amino acids. Per germline, CDR1 LGHNA and CDR2 YNFKEQ. With 3 bases removed from V and 2 bases from J, the gap between germline ends came to 20 bases. The CDR3 reads CASSQLGFQGMAYEQYF. The CDR3 DNA sequence: TGTGCCAGCAGCCAGCTTGGTTTTCAGGGAATGGCCTACGAGCAGTACTTC.

In its sample, this clone was seen a few times. The chain has TRBV10-3 and TRBJ1-1, with TRBD1 as a possible D gene (5 bases). The CDR3 contains 11 residues. Germline V CDR1 and CDR2: ENHRY, SYGVKD. V lost 6 bases, J lost 9 bases, and 11 bases lay in between. The CDR3 region is CAISSTAQAFF. CDR3 coding DNA: TGTGCCATCAGCTCGACAGCGCAAGCTTTCTTT.

The chain joins TRBV7-2 to TRBJ2-2; no firm D call. There are 15 residues in the CDR3. The V gene lost 3 bases and the J gene lost 3 bases, with 11 bases spanning the gap. Looked up from germline, CDR1 is SGHTA and CDR2 is FQGNSA. Written as DNA, the CDR3 is TGTGCCAGCAGCTTCTGGGCTCGTTACACCGGGGAGCTGTTTTTT. Protein: CASSFWARYTGELFF.

J is TRBJ1-3 and V is TRBV15; possible D gene TRBD1, 5 bases. The V gene's germline CDR1 is LNHNV and CDR2 YYDKDF (reference sequence). The CDR3 has 18 amino acids. With 0 bases removed from V and 2 bases from J, the gap between germline ends came to 17 bases. The CDR3 DNA sequence: TGTGCCACCAGCAGAGATCTATTGGGGGGACGTGCTGGAAACACCATATATTTT. Translated: CATSRDLLGGRAGNTIYF.

The CDR3 is CAIMSLGRAGERNTIYF. The DNA for the CDR3 is TGTGCCATCATGTCGCTAGGGAGGGCAGGGGAGAGAAACACCATATATTTT. The chain couples TRBV10-3 to TRBJ1-3; D may be TRBD1 (6 bases). Germline lookup yields CDR1 ENHRY and CDR2 SYGVKD. V lost 7 bases to trimming and J lost 5 bases, with 24 bases between them. The CDR3 sequence is 17 residues long.

This chain connects TRBV4-1 to TRBJ2-7; 8 nucleotides line up with TRBD1. Germline lookup yields CDR1 MGHRA and CDR2 YSYEKL. J lost 5 bases, V lost 2 bases, and 2 bases had no gene match. CDR3 length: 13 amino acids. Here the CDR3 DNA reads TGCGCCAGCAGCCAACCAGGGGGCAACGAGCAGTACTTC. This gives the protein CASSQPGGNEQYF.

This clone was counted between two and nine times. This chain joins TRBV10-3 and TRBJ2-3; 12 bases align to TRBD2. In germline, CDR1 is ENHRY, CDR2 SYGVKD. Trimming at V came to 3 bases and at J to 0 bases, leaving 1 base not matched to a gene. The CDR3 consists of 16 residues. DNA of the CDR3: TGTGCCATCAGTGAACTAGCGGGGGGTAGCACAGATACGCAGTATTTT. Amino acid sequence: CAISELAGGSTDTQYF.

This chain uses TRBV9 with TRBJ2-2; D ambiguous. The CDR3 runs 12 residues. CDR1 and CDR2 (germline): SGDLS, YYNGEE. The germline V and J ends were trimmed by 4 bases and 7 bases, with 8 bases remaining between them. The chain's CDR3 is CASSLNRGELFF. For the CDR3, the DNA is TGTGCCAGCAGCCTAAACCGCGGGGAGCTGTTTTTT.

This clone showed up just a few times. This chain connects TRBV7-2 to TRBJ2-7; 8 nucleotides align to TRBD1. J lost 2 bases, V lost 4 bases, and 7 bases had no gene match. Per germline, CDR1 SGHTA and CDR2 FQGNSA. This CDR3 has 15 amino acids. The CDR3 nucleotides are TGTGCCAGCAGCTCGGTGCCAGGGGGCACCTACGAGCAGTACTTC. This gives the protein CASSSVPGGTYEQYF.

The V and J genes are TRBV7-2 and TRBJ2-7, with TRBD2 matching 7 bases. In germline, CDR1 is SGHTA, CDR2 FQGNSA. V lost 5 bases to trimming and J lost 2 bases; unmatched junction nucleotides: 3. The CDR3 sequence is 13 residues long. DNA for the CDR3: TGTGCCAGCAGCCCTAGCGGACCCTACGAGCAGTACTTC. Translated, it gives CASSPSGPYEQYF.

This clone was observed a handful of times. J is TRBJ2-7 and V is TRBV10-3, with 8 bases lining up with TRBD1. The CDR3 contains 13 residues. From germline, CDR1 is ENHRY and CDR2 SYGVKD. J gave up 2 bases and V 6 bases, and 3 bases lay outside the gene matches. The CDR3 spells CAISLTGAYEQYF. The CDR3 DNA reads as TGTGCCATCAGCCTGACAGGGGCCTACGAGCAGTACTTC.

Only a few counts were recorded for this clone. The genes are TRBV7-9 and TRBJ2-7; 7 bases are a match to TRBD1. Germline-derived CDR1 and CDR2 are SEHNR and FQNEAQ (reference sequence). This CDR3 region has 12 residues. J gave up 10 bases and V 0 bases, and 3 bases lay outside the gene matches. The CDR3 nucleotides are TGTGCCAGCAGCTTAGCTGACAGGGTACAGTACTTC. The encoded protein is CASSLADRVQYF.

The J gene is TRBJ2-5, the V gene TRBV18; 12 nucleotides align to TRBD2. The CDR3 consists of 16 residues. The trim removed 4 bases at V and 5 bases at J, leaving 8 bases unmatched. Germline V gene lookup returns CDR1 KGHSH and CDR2 LQKENI. The CDR3 region has the DNA TGTGCCAGCTCACTTACACTAGCGGGAGGTATGGAGACCCAGTACTTC. This gives the protein CASSLTLAGGMETQYF.

The sample holds a few counts of this clone. This sequence joins TRBV6-1 and TRBJ2-3; 8 positions agree with TRBD2. Germline assignment: CDR1 MNHNS and CDR2 SASEGT. The CDR3 spans 15 residues. V dropped 3 bases and J dropped 5; count of bases not matched to a gene: 7. The CDR3 nucleotides read TGTGCCAGCAGTGATCCGCTAGCGGGTTTAGATACGCAGTATTTT. Encoded protein: CASSDPLAGLDTQYF.

The sample holds a few counts of this clone. The V call is TRBV19, the J call TRBJ2-1; 7 positions agree with TRBD2. Germline V gives CDR1 LNHDA, CDR2 SQIVND (reference sequence). The CDR3 has 13 residues. The V gene end was trimmed by 11 bases and the J gene end by 3 bases; junction bases not matched to a gene: 7. The CDR3 DNA follows: TGTGCCGCCCAGCGGGGAAACTACAATGAGCAGTTCTTC. Translated, it gives CAAQRGNYNEQFF.